This TCR beta chain was recovered during a study of T cell responses to AZD1222 COVID-19 vaccine. As concerns this clone: Antigen specificity is unknown.

Study results and caveats: Repertoires in all cases were sampled only once the peak T cell response had passed.

The repertoire was sequenced with immunoSEQ multiplex PCR; TCRdb's copy has only in-frame clones and lacks some. The table has roughly 190,000 clones, approximately 90% seen once. The CDR3 loop spans 19 amino acids. The V segment lost 5 bases and the J segment 0 bases; nucleotides outside the gene matches: 17. Germline assignment: CDR1 SGHVS and CDR2 FQNEAQ. The source was peripheral blood, collected 28 days after the second AZD1222 dose. The source is an adult who received the AZD1222 COVID-19 vaccine. The chain employs TRBV7-8 and TRBJ2-3; 7 positions agree with TRBD2. The CDR3 nucleotides are TGTGCCAGCAGCCTATTCCCCCCACGACTAGCCAAAAGCACAGATACGCAGTATTTT. As protein: CASSLFPPRLAKSTDTQYF.